This T cell receptor (beta chain) was observed in a study of blood T cell repertoires in COVID-19. In the study overall: Italy, Spain and the United States were the sources of the convalescent and acute COVID-19 samples. Sources were T cells, B-cell-depleted T cells, or PBMCs; the material itself was cDNA or gDNA.

J lost 0 bases, V lost 4 bases, and 15 bases had no gene match. This CDR3 contains 19 residues. In germline, CDR1 is SGHTA, CDR2 FQGNSA. In the original workflow: Reference gene primer amplification in the assay estimated nucleated cell counts. Only in-frame clones appear in the TCRdb table, and some are missing; sequencing was by immunoSEQ multiplex PCR. The V and J calls and clone size are taken from that table; D and trimming were inferred from the DNA. The sample carries about 82,000 clones, around 83% recorded once. The sample comprised peripheral blood. This chain joins TRBV7-2 and TRBJ1-5, with 7 bases matching TRBD1. This TCR was sampled from a woman aged 55-70 years with acute or convalescent COVID-19. In DNA, the CDR3 is TGTGCCAGCAGCTCCGTCCCGGGACAGACCCTTTATAGCAATCAGCCCCAGCATTTT. Its protein is CASSSVPGQTLYSNQPQHF.